This note documents a single TCR beta chain sequence. What it binds is unknown. Conversion of TCR transcripts into cDNA relied on 5'RACE template switching, which added a universal primer site and UMIs. One entry per CDR3 protein, called by TCRdb with MiXCR from the 5' RACE reads. The sample records roughly 70,000 distinct CDR3 sequences, 7.5% to 8% being singletons. This sample was taken from a study of T cells after yellow fever vaccination. Study results and limitations: A limited proportion of clonotypes was detected within both the CD4 and CD8 compartments.

This CDR3 has 18 amino acids. Trimming took off 5 bases at V and 0 bases at J, with 17 bases between the two ends. Germline CDR1 is PRHDT and CDR2 is FYEKMQ (reference sequence). The chain uses TRBV13 and TRBJ2-6; TRBD1 might be the D (6 bases). The TCR was taken from a young man who received the YFV17D yellow fever vaccine. This sample comprised CD8+ T cells sorted from PBMCs, obtained on the day of the yellow fever booster vaccination. The CDR3 DNA sequence: TGTGCCAGCAGCCGGGGATTCGGGACAAGCTCTGGGGCCAACGTCCTGACTTTC. Protein product: CASSRGFGTSSGANVLTF. The entire variable domain, with the rest obtained from reference TRBV13 and TRBJ2-6, is as follows: AAGVIQSPRHLIKEKRETATLKCYPIPRHDTVYWYQQGPGQDPQFLISFYEKMQSDKGSIPDRFSAQQFSDYHSELNMSSLELGDSALYFCASSRGFGTSSGANVLTFGAGSRLTVL.